Below are 29 T cell receptor beta chains sequenced from a single sample in a study of blood T cell repertoires in COVID-19. Generated by immunoSEQ multiplex PCR, the TCRdb table keeps only in-frame clones and is missing some. The sample lists some 460,000 clones, 75% to 90% seen once, with roughly 0.72% in the top ten. The specimen was PBMCs or T cells enriched from blood (not recorded which). These receptor sequences come from a young woman who had recovered from COVID-19.

The chain carries TRBV19 and TRBJ1-6, with TRBD1 identical over 8 bases. Per the germline V gene, CDR1 is LNHDA and CDR2 is SQIVND (reference sequence). This CDR3 is 15 amino acids long. Unmatched junction bases numbered 6, after V lost 3 bases and J lost 8 bases. For the CDR3, the DNA is TGTGCCAGTAGTATGGACAGGGAGAATGATTCACCCCTCCACTTT. Encoded protein: CASSMDRENDSPLHF.

V usage is TRBV6-6 and J usage is TRBJ2-6; 9 bases line up with TRBD1. This CDR3 region has 17 residues. Germline CDR1 and CDR2: MNHNY and SVGAGI (reference sequence). V was clipped by 5 bases and J by 1 base; unmatched bases: 6. The CDR3 nucleotides read TGTGCCAGCAGTCCGGGACAGGGCCAATCTGGGGCCAACGTCCTGACTTTC. Protein sequence: CASSPGQGQSGANVLTF.

The chain links TRBV7-9 to TRBJ2-1, with D maybe TRBD2 (6 bases). This CDR3 spans 13 amino acids. Germline CDR1 is SEHNR and CDR2 is FQNEAQ (reference sequence). Trimming shortened V by 5 bases and J by 9 bases, and 14 bases separated the two germline ends. The CDR3 here is CASSPGGGFEQFF. CDR3 coding DNA: TGTGCCAGCAGCCCCGGTGGGGGGTTTGAGCAGTTCTTC. Full variable domain (remainder filled in from reference TRBV7-9 and TRBJ2-1): DTGVSQNPRHKITKRGQNVTFRCDPISEHNRLYWYRQTLGQGPEFLTYFQNEAQLEKSRLLSDRFSAERPKGSFSTLEIQRTEQGDSAMYLCASSPGGGFEQFFGPGTRLTVL.

This sequence joins TRBV28 and TRBJ1-4; D is undetermined. This CDR3 is built from 15 residues. V dropped 5 bases and J dropped 0 bases, with 10 bases sitting between them. CDR1 and CDR2 from the germline V gene are MDHEN and SYDVKM. CDR3 region: CASSMAPATNEKLFF. For the CDR3, the DNA is TGTGCCAGCAGTATGGCCCCTGCAACTAATGAAAAACTGTTTTTT.

V usage is TRBV5-4 and J usage is TRBJ2-5; the match to TRBD1 covers 9 bases. J lost 1 base, V lost 7 bases, and 5 bases had no gene match. Germline loops: CDR1 SGHNT, CDR2 YYREEE (reference sequence). CDR3 length: 14 amino acids. The CDR3 DNA sequence: TGTGCCAGCTGCCGGGACAGGGTCCAAGAGACCCAGTACTTC. It specifies CASCRDRVQETQYF.

The chain couples TRBV6-5 to TRBJ1-6, with unresolved D. Deletions cut 6 bases from V and 10 bases from J, with 16 bases between. The CDR3 totals 14 residues. Germline V lookup: CDR1 MNHEY, CDR2 SVGAGI. Written as DNA, the CDR3 is TGTGCCAGCAGGAAAGGCGCTTGGGAGTCACCCCTCCACTTT. Translated: CASRKGAWESPLHF.

The J gene is TRBJ1-2, the V gene TRBV28, with a tentative D call TRBD1 (5 bases). Trimming stripped 10 bases from V and 0 bases from J, with 15 bases between. The V gene's germline CDR1 is MDHEN and CDR2 SYDVKM. The CDR3 is 14 amino acids. CDR3 sequence (DNA): TGTGCCACCAAATTGGGGGGTACTAACTATGGCTACACCTTC. It specifies CATKLGGTNYGYTF.

V and J are TRBV28 and TRBJ2-1, with TRBD1 as a possible D gene (5 bases). CDR1 MDHEN and CDR2 SYDVKM come from the germline V gene. This CDR3 is built from 16 residues. Trimming took 2 bases from V and 2 from J, leaving 13 bases between them. CDR3 sequence reads: CASSLEATVTYNEQFF. CDR3 nucleotide sequence: TGTGCCAGCAGTTTAGAAGCGACAGTAACCTACAATGAGCAGTTCTTC.

V is TRBV2 and J is TRBJ1-6; 7 positions agree with TRBD1. From germline, CDR1 is SNHLY and CDR2 FYNNEI. V lost 9 bases, J lost 5 bases, and 13 bases stayed unmatched. This CDR3 is 16 amino acids long. As DNA, the CDR3 is TGTGCCAGTTCAGGGGACAGCCCATTCAATAATTCACCCCTCCACTTT. The encoded protein is CASSGDSPFNNSPLHF.

J is TRBJ2-5 and V is TRBV7-2, with 9 bases fitting TRBD1. Germline V gene lookup returns CDR1 SGHTA and CDR2 FQGNSA. The CDR3 spans 14 residues. V was pared by 4 bases and J by 7 bases, with 7 bases of the junction left unmatched. CDR3 DNA: TGTGCCAGCAGCTCTAGGACAGGGGAGGTGACCCAGTACTTC. Protein: CASSSRTGEVTQYF.

The chain is built from TRBV7-9 and TRBJ2-1, with D unclear. The ends were cut back, 1 base at V and 5 bases at J, with 9 bases in the middle. CDR3 length equals 14 residues. CDR1 and CDR2 (germline): SEHNR, FQNEAQ (reference sequence). Here the CDR3 reads CASSLVRLNNEQFF. As DNA, the CDR3 is TGTGCCAGCAGCTTAGTGCGGTTGAACAATGAGCAGTTCTTC.

The J gene is TRBJ2-7, the V gene TRBV28; 15 bases match TRBD2. Germline CDR1 is MDHEN and CDR2 is SYDVKM. The V gene end was trimmed by 5 bases and the J gene end by 2 bases; junction bases not matched to a gene: 10. The CDR3 has 18 residues. For the CDR3, the DNA is TGTGCCAGCAGTCAATCCGGGACTAGCGGGGGGCCCGCCTACGAGCAGTACTTC. This gives the protein CASSQSGTSGGPAYEQYF. Full variable domain (rest looked up from reference TRBV28 and TRBJ2-7): DVKVTQSSRYLVKRTGEKVFLECVQDMDHENMFWYRQDPGLGLRLIYFSYDVKMKEKGDIPEGYSVSREKKERFSLILESASTNQTSMYLCASSQSGTSGGPAYEQYFGPGTRLTVT.

The chain combines TRBV6-5 with TRBJ2-3; 8 bases match TRBD1. The CDR3 runs 14 residues. Germline values: CDR1 MNHEY, CDR2 SVGAGI. The J segment lost 4 bases and the V segment lost 5 bases, leaving 5 bases of the junction unmatched. The CDR3 nucleotides are TGTGCCAGCAGTAGGACAGGGATGGCAGATACGCAGTATTTT. This translates into CASSRTGMADTQYF.

The V call is TRBV7-8, the J call TRBJ1-5; TRBD1 is a possible D gene (5 bases). V was clipped by 4 bases and J by 5 bases, with 12 bases between them. Germline loops: CDR1 SGHVS, CDR2 FQNEAQ. CDR3 size: 14 residues. CDR3 protein: CASSYSGRDQPQHF. In DNA form, the CDR3 reads TGTGCCAGCAGCTATTCAGGGAGGGATCAGCCCCAGCATTTT.

V gene TRBV11-2 combines with J gene TRBJ1-2, with D perhaps matching TRBD1 (5 bases). Germline assignment: CDR1 SGHAT and CDR2 FQNNGV. The CDR3 extends over 15 amino acids. V was trimmed by 5 bases and J by 8 bases, leaving 21 bases between them. The CDR3 spells CASSPSRGAGGGYTF. For the CDR3, the DNA is TGTGCCAGCAGCCCAAGCCGAGGGGCGGGAGGGGGCTACACCTTC.

V usage is TRBV30 and J usage is TRBJ2-1, with 7 bases identical to TRBD1. The germline V gene has CDR1 GTSNPN and CDR2 SVGIG (reference sequence). The CDR3 runs 14 residues. V was pared by 5 bases and J by 0 bases, with 4 bases of the junction left unmatched. Here the CDR3 DNA reads TGTGCCTGGTCCCGGGACAGCTCCTACAATGAGCAGTTCTTC. This encodes CAWSRDSSYNEQFF.

This clone is a singleton in its sample. This rearrangement joins TRBV6-1 to TRBJ2-3; TRBD2 might be the D (7 bases). Between the trimmed V and J ends, which lost 1 base and 7 bases, there was a span of 15 bases. CDR1 and CDR2 from the germline V gene are MNHNS and SASEGT. CDR3 length: 15 amino acids. CDR3 residues: CASSEDVGGANTQYF. The CDR3 nucleotides are TGTGCCAGCAGTGAAGATGTGGGGGGGGCAAATACGCAGTATTTT.

The chain carries TRBV16 and TRBJ1-3; the D is unclear. This CDR3 spans 15 amino acids. The germline V gene encodes CDR1 KGHSY and CDR2 FQNENV. V lost 0 bases and J 2 bases, leaving 8 bases between the germline ends. CDR3 residues: CASSQSRLAGNTIYF. CDR3 coding DNA: TGTGCCAGCAGCCAATCTAGACTTGCTGGAAACACCATATATTTT.

In nucleotides, the CDR3 is TGTGCCAGCAGCTCACAGGGGGCGGTCACAGATACGCAGTATTTT. Translated, it gives CASSSQGAVTDTQYF. The chain joins TRBV11-3 to TRBJ2-3; 9 nucleotides line up with TRBD1. The CDR3 contains 15 residues. V dropped 4 bases and J dropped 2; count of bases not matched to a gene: 4. Germline CDR1 is SGHNT and CDR2 is YENEEA.

V and J are TRBV5-1 and TRBJ1-6; perhaps TRBD1 as D (5 bases). Deletions cut 0 bases from V and 5 bases from J, with 6 bases between. CDR1 SGHRS and CDR2 YFSETQ come from the germline V gene. CDR3 length: 14 residues. CDR3 nucleotide sequence: TGCGCCAGCAGCTTGGTAGGGGATAATTCACCCCTCCACTTT. Amino acids: CASSLVGDNSPLHF.

This clone was seen once. The gene calls are TRBV6-5 and TRBJ1-2, with D unclear. The germline V gene encodes CDR1 MNHEY and CDR2 SVGAGI. The CDR3 runs to 14 residues. Between the trimmed V and J ends, which lost 7 bases and 4 bases, there was a span of 16 bases. This CDR3 reads CASIIQSTSYGYTF. The CDR3 DNA reads as TGTGCCAGCATCATACAGTCGACGTCCTATGGCTACACCTTC.

The CDR3 DNA follows: TGTGCCTTCAGCCCGGGGAGGCAAGAGACCCAGTACTTC. It encodes CAFSPGRQETQYF. V is TRBV30 and J is TRBJ2-5; maybe TRBD2 (6 bases). Trimming stripped 7 bases from V and 2 bases from J, with 14 bases between. The length of the CDR3 is 13 residues. Germline CDR1 and CDR2: GTSNPN and SVGIG (reference sequence).

The rearrangement uses TRBV9 and TRBJ1-1; D remains unclear. The length of the CDR3 is 13 residues. Germline CDR1 is SGDLS and CDR2 is YYNGEE. Trimming removed 3 bases from V and 6 bases from J, with 12 bases in between. CDR3 in DNA: TGTGCCAGCAGCGGAGGGCCGGGCGCTGAAGCTTTCTTT. Translating gives CASSGGPGAEAFF. Drawing the rest from reference TRBV9 and TRBJ1-1, the complete variable domain is DSGVTQTPKHLITATGQRVTLRCSPRSGDLSVYWYQQSLDQGLQFLIQYYNGEERAKGNILERFSAQQFPDLHSELNLSSLELGDSALYFCASSGGPGAEAFFGQGTRLTVV.

This sequence joins TRBV4-1 and TRBJ2-5; tentatively, D is TRBD2 (6 bases). Germline loops: CDR1 MGHRA, CDR2 YSYEKL. Trimming removed 4 bases from V and 1 base from J, with 10 bases in between. CDR3 length: 14 residues. CDR3 amino acids: CASSLSTSQETQYF. The CDR3 DNA reads as TGCGCCAGCAGCCTCTCGACTAGCCAAGAGACCCAGTACTTC.

This chain links TRBV7-9 with TRBJ1-2; 10 bases are a match to TRBD1. This CDR3 is built from 14 residues. With 5 bases clipped from V and 8 bases from J, the junction kept 8 bases outside the gene matches. Per the germline V gene, CDR1 is SEHNR and CDR2 is FQNEAQ (reference sequence). CDR3 loop: CASSLLTGGNGYTF. The DNA for the CDR3 is TGTGCCAGCAGCCTATTGACAGGGGGCAACGGCTACACCTTC.

Comments on this clone: The limits of the CDR3 on the DNA are not certain, so only TCRdb's listed CDR3 is given. The chain uses TRBV6-6 and TRBJ2-7; TRBD2, the table's D call, was not compared with the DNA. Germline CDR1 is MNHNY and CDR2 is SVGAGI (reference sequence). The CDR3 spans 13 amino acids, including both terminal residues. CDR3 sequence: CASSSSSLLEQYF.

The V call is TRBV19, the J call TRBJ1-3; TRBD1 matches at 7 bases. Losses at the gene ends were 3 bases for V and 4 bases for J; bases not matched to a gene: 9. The CDR3 has 16 residues. Germline V gene sequence: CDR1 LNHDA, CDR2 SQIVND (reference sequence). Here the CDR3 reads CASSISTGELGNTIYF. The CDR3 DNA reads as TGTGCCAGTAGTATCTCTACAGGGGAACTGGGAAACACCATATATTTT.

Points on this clone: Other DNA variants within this sample encode the same CDR3. The rearrangement joins TRBV5-1 to TRBJ1-4; a weak D match, TRBD1 (6 bases). Germline V gene data show CDR1 as SGHRS and CDR2 as YFSETQ. The V end lost 0 bases, the J end lost 7 bases, and 10 bases lay between the germline ends. This CDR3 is 14 amino acids long. In DNA form, the CDR3 reads TGCGCCAGCAGCTTGGCAGGGGAAGGTGAAAAACTGTTTTTT. Translating gives CASSLAGEGEKLFF.

The sample holds one count of this clone. The chain joins TRBV3-1 (or the pseudogene TRBV3-2) to TRBJ2-5; a possible D gene is TRBD2 (5 bases). CDR1 LGHDT and CDR2 YNNKEL come from the germline V gene (reference sequence). Trimming took off 0 bases at V and 5 bases at J, with 13 bases between the two ends. The CDR3 extends over 15 amino acids. The CDR3 protein is CASSQDADGGETQYF. The CDR3 coding sequence is TGTGCCAGCAGCCAAGATGCAGACGGCGGGGAGACCCAGTACTTC.